The clone carrying this T cell receptor beta chain was found many times. V was pared by 3 bases and J by 7 bases, with 9 bases of the junction left unmatched. CDR3 length equals 15 residues. This sample was taken from a study of regulatory T cells in long-lasting Graves disease. Time point reported: newly diagnosed GD, antithyroid drugs for less than 3 months. Generation of the TCR library employed RNA extracted from PBMCs. iRepertoire HTBI primers and Arm-PCR of CDR3 regions built TCR beta libraries. Each CDR3 protein gets one entry after TCRdb re-called the multiplex PCR reads with MiXCR. The repertoire holds about 560,000 distinct CDR3 sequences, with about 16% as singletons. These same records also appear under a second study, on T cells in Graves' hyperthyroidism and ophthalmopathy.

The sequencing used peripheral blood mononuclear cells (PBMCs), collected at new diagnosis, from a patient treated with antithyroid drugs. This clonotype was obtained from a young man with Graves disease. This sequence joins TRBV12-3 or TRBV12-4 and TRBJ2-7; 10 bases agree with TRBD1. In DNA, the CDR3 is TGTGCCAGCAGTTTCCGGACAGGGGGTTTTGGGGAGCAGTACTTC. Encoded protein: CASSFRTGGFGEQYF.